The 9 T cell receptor beta chains given below trace back to one sample, sequenced in a study of blood T cells in healthy people across ages. It was with a sample-barcoded 5' primer and a J-beta primer mix that a second PCR of roughly 7 to 12 cycles was run. TCRdb redid the calling of the 5' RACE reads with MiXCR, one entry per CDR3 protein. The sample gives more than 900,000 distinct CDR3 sequences, approximately 25% of which show up once; 0.65% to 0.75% is in the top ten. These same records also appear under a second study, on T cells of mothers and their children.

Sequencing was done on a sample of blood. These receptors were collected from a girl aged 2 to 10 in good health.

This clonotype was observed at least ten times. The rearrangement joins TRBV12-3 or TRBV12-4 to TRBJ2-2; 13 bases fit TRBD2. V lost 7 bases to trimming and J lost 4 bases; unmatched junction nucleotides: 6. This CDR3 region has 16 residues. The CDR3 spells CASIPGLAGVTGELFF. CDR3 nucleotides: TGTGCCAGCATTCCTGGACTAGCGGGAGTCACCGGGGAGCTGTTTTTT.

This chain connects TRBV5-1 to TRBJ1-1; D ambiguous. The CDR3 loop spans 14 amino acids. In germline, CDR1 is SGHRS, CDR2 YFSETQ. V was cut by 0 bases and J by 4 bases, with 10 bases left in between. The CDR3 here is CASSLEGIGTEAFF. DNA of the CDR3: TGCGCCAGCAGCTTGGAGGGTATTGGCACTGAAGCTTTCTTT. Full variable domain (rest looked up from reference TRBV5-1 and TRBJ1-1): KAGVTQTPRYLIKTRGQQVTLSCSPISGHRSVSWYQQTPGQGLQFLFEYFSETQRNKGNFPGRFSGRQFSNSRSEMNVSTLELGDSALYLCASSLEGIGTEAFFGQGTRLTVV.

The rearrangement links TRBV15 to TRBJ2-5, with D maybe TRBD1 (6 bases). The closer fit of TRBJ2-7 to the DNA end suggests the J call may be wrong. Per the germline V gene, CDR1 is LNHNV and CDR2 is YYDKDF (reference sequence). The CDR3 length is 14 residues. The CDR3 DNA follows: TGTGCCACCAGCAGTTTTTCAGGGGTCTACGAGCAGTACTTC. This translates into CATSSFSGVYEQYF.

Worth noting for this clonotype: The germline gene is not matched at one end of the junction; a read error may be the cause. The chain combines TRBV7-9 with TRBJ1-4, with D unclear. The CDR3 is 16 residues long. Germline V gene sequence: CDR1 SEHNR, CDR2 FQNEAQ (reference sequence). For the CDR3, the DNA is TGTGCCAGCAGCTTACTGGACCTTGCAACTAATGAAAAGCTGTTTTTT. Residues: CASSLLDLATNEKLFF.

The sample holds many counts of this clonotype. As DNA, the CDR3 is TGTGCCACCAGTTTTCGGGAGGGACGTAACACTGAAGCTTTCTTT. It codes for CATSFREGRNTEAFF. The chain recombines TRBV24-1 with TRBJ1-1; D possibly corresponds to TRBD1 (5 bases). The CDR3 contains 15 residues. Germline lookup yields CDR1 KGHDR and CDR2 SFDVKD. The V end lost 6 bases, the J end lost 2 bases, and 15 bases lay between the germline ends.

J is TRBJ1-2 and V is TRBV9; TRBD1 aligns across 7 bases. CDR3 length equals 15 residues. V shed 4 bases and J 3 bases; nucleotides not matched to a gene: 9. CDR1 is SGDLS and CDR2 is YYNGEE in the germline V gene. The CDR3 sequence is CASSPYDRAHYGYTF. CDR3 sequence (DNA): TGTGCCAGCAGCCCATATGACAGGGCGCACTATGGCTACACCTTC. Full variable domain (outside the CDR3, taken from reference TRBV9 and TRBJ1-2): DSGVTQTPKHLITATGQRVTLRCSPRSGDLSVYWYQQSLDQGLQFLIQYYNGEERAKGNILERFSAQQFPDLHSELNLSSLELGDSALYFCASSPYDRAHYGYTFGSGTRLTVV.

This chain connects TRBV4-1 to TRBJ1-1, with D hard to call. From germline, CDR1 is MGHRA and CDR2 YSYEKL. V gave up 1 base and J gave up 2 bases, with 11 bases separating them. This CDR3 has 15 amino acids. This CDR3 is CASSQVTDSNTEAFF. As DNA, the CDR3 is TGCGCCAGCAGCCAAGTTACGGATTCAAACACTGAAGCTTTCTTT.

Comment on this clonotype: An end of the junction differs from the germline gene, which may be a read error. The CDR3 loop is CASTWDRFTGGLFF. Written as DNA, the CDR3 is TGTGCCAGCACCTGGGACAGGTTCACCGGGGGGCTGTTTTTT. The chain joins TRBV6-1 to TRBJ2-2; the match to TRBD1 covers 8 bases. The CDR3 is made up of 14 amino acids. Germline V CDR1 and CDR2: MNHNS, SASEGT.

The V gene is TRBV20-1, the J gene TRBJ2-7; 8 bases align to TRBD2. The CDR3 runs to 15 residues. With 2 bases clipped from V and 2 bases from J, the junction kept 8 bases outside the gene matches. The germline gives CDR1 DFQATT, CDR2 SNEGSKA (reference sequence). The CDR3 DNA follows: TGCAGTGCTAGACCCCTGACTAGCGTTGCCTACGAGCAGTACTTC. Protein sequence: CSARPLTSVAYEQYF.